These T cell receptor beta chains were read from a single sample in a study of T cell repertoires in cytomegalovirus infection. TCRdb recomputed calls from the reads with MiXCR, one row per CDR3 protein. The profile shows approximately 550,000 distinct CDR3 sequences, approximately 17% of them singletons. The source material was CD8+ T cells from PBMCs. These receptors originate from a human donor in good health (CMV status not recorded). Some clones in this sample may be carry-over from other donors' samples. The CDR3 runs from the conserved cysteine through the conserved F or W. D genes are given only for firm matches. Expanded clones get a size class; other rows say once, few or many, or leave the size out.

. | . | 13 | TRBJ1-2 | TRBV27 | CASSSLGPYGYTF | TGTGCCAGCAGTTCCCTAGGGCCCTATGGCTACACCTTC
few | TRBD1 | 15 | TRBJ1-5 | TRBV18 | CASSPLTGGNQPQHF | TGTGCCAGCTCACCCTTAACAGGGGGCAATCAGCCCCAGCATTTT
. | TRBD1 | 15 | TRBJ1-1 | TRBV19 | CASSILRDRETEAFF | TGTGCCAGTAGTATACTCCGGGACAGGGAGACTGAAGCTTTCTTT
many | . | 13 | TRBJ2-1 | TRBV7-3 | CASSPDSFGEQFF | TGTGCCAGCAGCCCCGACTCGTTCGGTGAGCAGTTCTTC
many | . | 16 | TRBJ2-3 | TRBV7-3 | CASSLLGQGYSDTQYF | TGTGCCAGCAGCTTATTAGGGCAAGGCTATTCAGATACGCAGTATTTT
few | TRBD2 | 13 | TRBJ2-3 | TRBV29-1 | CSSGVRERNTQYF | TGCAGCTCCGGGGTGCGGGAGCGGAATACGCAGTATTTT
. | TRBD1 | 20 | TRBJ2-1 | TRBV9 | CASSTDAGGLSASSYNEQFF | TGTGCCAGCAGCACTGACGCAGGGGGCCTTAGTGCAAGCTCCTACAATGAGCAGTTCTTC
many | . | 15 | TRBJ1-2 | TRBV19 | CASSTYRTGNYGYTF | TGTGCCAGTAGTACTTACCGGACGGGGAACTATGGCTACACCTTC
few | . | 14 | TRBJ1-1 | TRBV27 | CASIISPGESEAFF | TGTGCCAGCATTATCTCCCCCGGGGAATCTGAAGCTTTCTTT
. | . | 14 | TRBJ2-7 | TRBV20-1 | CSARDLVAGYEQYF | TGCAGTGCTAGAGATCTGGTGGCAGGCTACGAGCAGTACTTC
many | . | 12 | TRBJ1-1 | TRBV29-1 | CSVEYAGLEAFF | TGCAGCGTTGAATATGCAGGTCTTGAAGCTTTCTTT
. | TRBD1 | 17 | TRBJ2-7 | TRBV5-4 | CASSLPRQGARSYEQYF | TGTGCCAGCAGCTTACCCAGACAGGGCGCAAGGTCCTACGAGCAGTACTTC
many | . | 15 | TRBJ2-1 | TRBV7-2 | CASSLPRYLNNEQFF | TGTGCCAGCAGCTTACCCAGGTACCTCAACAATGAGCAGTTCTTC
few | . | 17 | TRBJ2-5 | TRBV5-1 | CASSLDDTMGEGETQYF | TGCGCCAGCAGCTTGGATGATACTATGGGCGAAGGAGAGACCCAGTACTTC
. | . | 14 | TRBJ2-7 | TRBV4-1 | CASTPGVGAYEQYF | TGCGCCAGCACCCCGGGAGTAGGCGCCTACGAGCAGTACTTC
. | . | 14 | TRBJ1-2 | TRBV12-5 | CASGGLAMPYGYTF | TGTGCTAGTGGGGGACTAGCCATGCCCTATGGCTACACCTTC
. | . | 15 | TRBJ2-3 | TRBV27 | CASSLAEHFTDTQYF | TGTGCCAGCAGTTTAGCGGAACATTTCACAGATACGCAGTATTTT
. | . | 14 | TRBJ2-1 | TRBV6-5 | CASSYSTGDNEQFF | TGTGCCAGCAGTTACTCAACAGGCGACAATGAGCAGTTCTTC